Listed here are 19 T cell receptor beta chains from one sample, sequenced in a study of Graves' ophthalmopathy and Graves' hyperthyroidism. The TCR beta CDR3 regions underwent amplification from RNA transcripts. Scientists carried out first-round RT-PCR using HTBI primers and then a second-round multiplex PCR. TCRdb reanalysed the multiplex PCR reads using MiXCR and keeps one entry per CDR3 protein. The sample holds 650,000 to 900,000 distinct CDR3 sequences; around 40% are singletons and the top ten take about 40%. The sequenced sample was peripheral blood. The receptors come from an adult man with Graves' ophthalmopathy.

The V gene is TRBV10-3, the J gene TRBJ1-2, with 7 bases identical to TRBD1. CDR3 length: 13 amino acids. The germline CDR1 and CDR2 sequences are ENHRY and SYGVKD. Germline trimming cut 5 bases from V and 5 bases from J; bases unmatched to any gene: 5. CDR3 sequence: CAISFLTGYGYTF. The DNA of the CDR3 is TGTGCCATCAGTTTCCTGACAGGGTATGGCTACACCTTC.

There are many counts of this clonotype. V and J are TRBV11-2 and TRBJ1-2; possibly TRBD1 for D (6 bases). The CDR3 totals 13 residues. Trimming stripped 1 base from V and 8 bases from J, with 11 bases between. Germline V lookup: CDR1 SGHAT, CDR2 FQNNGV. This CDR3 is CASSLGSGVGYTF. CDR3 coding DNA: TGTGCCAGCAGCTTAGGTTCAGGGGTCGGCTACACCTTC. Combining the CDR3 with reference TRBV11-2 and TRBJ1-2 gives the whole variable domain EAGVAQSPRYKIIEKRQSVAFWCNPISGHATLYWYQQILGQGPKLLIQFQNNGVVDDSQLPKDRFSAERLKGVDSTLKIQPAKLEDSAVYLCASSLGSGVGYTFGSGTRLTVV.

This clonotype was picked up a small number of times. As DNA, the CDR3 is TGTGCCAGCTCACCACCGAAGTCGGGCCCGCTCTCTGGGGCCAACGTCCTGACTTTC. This sequence encodes CASSPPKSGPLSGANVLTF. The rearrangement links TRBV9 to TRBJ2-6; D call uncertain. The CDR3 is 19 residues long. Germline assignment: CDR1 SGDLS and CDR2 YYNGEE. V was cut by 7 bases and J by 0 bases, with 23 bases left in between.

The count of this clonotype is one. The chain couples TRBV7-9 to TRBJ1-4; D is uncertain. The length of the CDR3 is 12 residues. Germline V gives CDR1 SEHNR, CDR2 FQNEAQ (reference sequence). Trimming left V 6 bases short and J 8 bases short, with 10 bases between. CDR3 in amino acids: CASSESGEKLFF. As DNA, the CDR3 is TGTGCCAGCAGTGAATCTGGGGAAAAACTGTTTTTT. The variable domain in full, completed from reference TRBV7-9 and TRBJ1-4, reads DTGVSQNPRHKITKRGQNVTFRCDPISEHNRLYWYRQTLGQGPEFLTYFQNEAQLEKSRLLSDRFSAERPKGSFSTLEIQRTEQGDSAMYLCASSESGEKLFFGSGTQLSVL.

This clonotype was counted between two and nine times. Mismatch with germline at one junction end may stem from a read error. The rearrangement joins TRBV24-1 to TRBJ1-5; possibly TRBD1 for D (5 bases). The CDR3 is 16 amino acids. Germline V gene lookup returns CDR1 KGHDR and CDR2 SFDVKD. The CDR3: CASSYWGGVGNQPQHF. CDR3 DNA sequence: TGTGCCAGCAGTTACTGGGGAGGGGTCGGCAATCAGCCCCAGCATTTT.

This clonotype was seen ten or more times. The rearrangement links TRBV29-1 to TRBJ2-7; maybe TRBD1 (5 bases). In germline, CDR1 is SQVTM, CDR2 ANQGSEA. This CDR3 comprises 11 residues. The V and J ends lost 7 bases and 4 bases respectively, with 11 bases between them. This chain's CDR3 is CSAGSGYEQYF. Written as DNA, the CDR3 is TGCAGCGCAGGTTCAGGGTACGAGCAGTACTTC.

This CDR3 reads CASRLLTGTGEQYF. The CDR3 bases are TGTGCCAGCAGATTGCTGACCGGGACGGGGGAGCAGTACTTC. The chain uses TRBV7-9 and TRBJ2-7, with D perhaps assigned TRBD1 or TRBD2 (5 bases each). Deletions cut 6 bases from V and 7 bases from J, with 19 bases between. CDR1 and CDR2 (germline): SEHNR, FQNEAQ (reference sequence). The CDR3 has 14 amino acids.

This clonotype was recorded only once. A much larger clonotype is one base distant, so this may be a read error. This CDR3 is missing its conserved last phenylalanine or tryptophan, likely due to a read error. This chain uses TRBV20-1 with TRBJ2-5, with TRBD2 matching over 10 bases. From germline, CDR1 is DFQATT and CDR2 SNEGSKA (reference sequence). The CDR3 is made up of 15 amino acids. The J segment lost 4 bases and the V segment lost 6 bases, leaving 11 bases of the junction unmatched. The CDR3 sequence: CSAQPGVAGGETQYC. As DNA, the CDR3 is TGCAGTGCCCAACCCGGGGTAGCGGGGGGAGAGACCCAGTACTGC.

The sample holds many counts of this clonotype. V usage is TRBV6-6 and J usage is TRBJ1-1; D gene uncertain. Germline CDR1 MNHNY, CDR2 SVGAGI (reference sequence). This CDR3 region has 12 residues. V was trimmed by 2 bases and J by 4 bases, leaving 5 bases between them. The CDR3 coding sequence is TGTGCCAGCAGTTACCCTCTCACTGAAGCTTTCTTT. Residues: CASSYPLTEAFF.

The table lists this clonotype with a few counts. The CDR3 sequence is CASRGQGTYSNQPQHF. The CDR3 nucleotides read TGTGCCAGCCGGGGACAGGGGACTTATAGCAATCAGCCCCAGCATTTT. The V and J genes are TRBV24-1 and TRBJ1-5; 10 bases map to TRBD1. The V and J ends lost 11 bases and 0 bases, in that order; junction bases with no gene match: 9. Germline V CDR1 and CDR2: KGHDR, SFDVKD. The CDR3 totals 16 residues.

This clonotype was seen only a few times. The chain couples TRBV6-5 to TRBJ1-1; unclear D gene. The V end was cut by 2 bases, the J end by 2 bases, with 9 bases between. The CDR3 runs to 14 residues. CDR1 and CDR2 from the germline V gene are MNHEY and SVGAGI. The CDR3 sequence is CASSYLAANTEAFF. The DNA for the CDR3 is TGTGCCAGCAGTTACCTGGCAGCAAACACTGAAGCTTTCTTT.

This clonotype occurred many times. The chain joins TRBV10-2 to TRBJ1-5; the D is unclear. CDR1 is WSHSY, CDR2 SAAADI, per germline. Trimming removed 6 bases from V and 6 bases from J, with 15 bases in between. This CDR3 has 14 residues. CDR3 sequence: CASSERQTSQPQHF. For the CDR3, the DNA is TGCGCCAGCAGCGAGAGACAAACGAGTCAGCCCCAGCATTTT.

The V gene is TRBV7-2, the J gene TRBJ1-1, with TRBD1 identical over 7 bases. Germline-derived CDR1 and CDR2 are SGHTA and FQGNSA. V trimming: 2 bases; J trimming: 0 bases; junction bases outside the gene matches: 9. CDR3 length: 17 residues. Here the CDR3 DNA reads TGTGCCAGCAGCTTAACGAAGGGGACAGACATGAACACTGAAGCTTTCTTT. Translated, it gives CASSLTKGTDMNTEAFF.

This clonotype came up many times. The chain links TRBV2 to TRBJ1-4; weak D call: TRBD1 (5 bases). This CDR3 region has 14 residues. Trimming left V 2 bases short and J 7 bases short, with 11 bases between. CDR1 is SNHLY and CDR2 is FYNNEI in the germline V gene. CDR3 amino acids: CASSEKWTREKLFF. In DNA form, the CDR3 reads TGTGCCAGCAGTGAAAAGTGGACACGTGAAAAACTGTTTTTT.

Regarding this clonotype: The junction departs from germline at one end; a sequencing error may be responsible. This chain uses TRBV10-3 with TRBJ2-7; D not certain. The CDR3 loop spans 15 amino acids. Germline lookup yields CDR1 ENHRY and CDR2 SYGVKD. The CDR3, as DNA: TGTGCCAGCAGTTACTTACGCAGCCCCACCTACGAGCAGTACTTC. It translates to CASSYLRSPTYEQYF.

This clonotype was picked up one time. The rearrangement uses TRBV2 and TRBJ1-5, with 7 bases identical to TRBD1. The V segment lost 3 bases and the J segment 0 bases; nucleotides outside the gene matches: 8. Germline V CDR1 and CDR2: SNHLY, FYNNEI. There are 17 residues in the CDR3. CDR3 region: CASSDRRTGRSNQPQHF. The DNA for the CDR3 is TGTGCCAGCAGTGATAGGCGGACAGGCCGTAGCAATCAGCCCCAGCATTTT.

In its sample, this clonotype was seen many times. The V call is TRBV7-2, the J call TRBJ2-7; TRBD1 aligns across 9 bases. V lost 2 bases to trimming and J lost 4 bases; unmatched junction nucleotides: 6. Germline V gene lookup returns CDR1 SGHTA and CDR2 FQGNSA. The CDR3 runs to 15 residues. The CDR3 DNA sequence: TGTGCCAGCAGCTTAACCGGGACAGGGTTGTACGAGCAGTACTTC. Encoded protein: CASSLTGTGLYEQYF.

This clonotype was detected ten times or more. V is TRBV5-8 and J is TRBJ1-1, with TRBD1 matching 7 bases. This CDR3 has 16 amino acids. CDR1 is SGHTS, CDR2 YDEGEE, per germline. V was pared by 4 bases and J by 5 bases, with 14 bases of the junction left unmatched. The CDR3 nucleotides are TGTGCCAGCAGCGCCAACCGACAGGGACGATCTACTGAAGCTTTCTTT. It translates to CASSANRQGRSTEAFF.

V is TRBV6-1 and J is TRBJ1-2; 9 bases agree with TRBD1. CDR1 MNHNS and CDR2 SASEGT come from the germline V gene. V lost 7 bases to trimming and J lost 3 bases; unmatched junction nucleotides: 6. The CDR3 extends over 14 amino acids. In nucleotides, the CDR3 is TGTGCCAGCACCAGGGACAGGGCGGACTATGGCTACACCTTC. Its protein is CASTRDRADYGYTF.